The TCR beta chain under discussion was sequenced for a study of shared clonotypes between healthy human individuals. Comment on this clone: The antigen is undetermined.

The junction had 8 bases not matched to a gene; V was cut back by 3 bases and J by 11 bases. The CDR3 runs to 15 residues. Whole-study findings and limits: Donor clonotype sharing was expected to depend on sequencing depth. Owing to a small donor count, the genetic and exposure-history diversity represented was limited.

TCRdb keeps only in-frame clones here, not all; method: immunoSEQ multiplex PCR. This sample has about 2 million clones, with about 95% found just once. CD45RO-negative, CCR7-selected cells formed the naive CD8 fraction, which excluded terminally differentiated effector memory CD45RA+ cells. The clonotype comes from a young man in good health. The sample was naive CD8+ T cells sorted from blood. The chain recombines TRBV23-1 with TRBJ1-6, with 9 positions matching TRBD1. TRBV23-1 is an open reading frame whose function is uncertain. CDR3 residues: CASSHSGTGRPPLHF. The DNA of the CDR3 is TGCGCCAGCAGTCATTCCGGGACAGGGAGACCACCCCTCCACTTT.